The 2 T cell receptor beta chains given below trace back to one sample, sequenced in a study of cytotoxic CD8 clonotypes in ibrutinib-treated CLL. The method was immunoSEQ multiplex PCR; TCRdb's version includes in-frame clones alone and lacks a portion of them. The table has some 100,000 clones, 50% to 65% seen once. The sequences come from PBMCs, collected after 24 months of ibrutinib treatment. The receptors here all came from a human donor with chronic lymphocytic leukemia.

This clone was seen a few times. The chain employs TRBV28 and TRBJ1-2; D not resolved. This CDR3 comprises 15 residues. The V end was cut by 6 bases, the J end by 4 bases, with 18 bases between. Looked up from germline, CDR1 is MDHEN and CDR2 is SYDVKM. The CDR3: CASSPTLDGGYGYTF. CDR3 bases: TGTGCCAGCAGCCCGACCCTCGACGGTGGCTATGGCTACACCTTC.

This clone was counted once. This chain joins TRBV6-1 and TRBJ2-7; D perhaps matches TRBD1 (5 bases). Trimming removed 6 bases from V and 5 bases from J, with 17 bases in between. The CDR3 is made up of 14 amino acids. In germline, CDR1 is MNHNS, CDR2 SASEGT. The CDR3 sequence: CASSQDRTSHEQYF. The CDR3 region has the DNA TGTGCCAGCAGCCAAGATCGGACATCCCACGAGCAGTACTTC.